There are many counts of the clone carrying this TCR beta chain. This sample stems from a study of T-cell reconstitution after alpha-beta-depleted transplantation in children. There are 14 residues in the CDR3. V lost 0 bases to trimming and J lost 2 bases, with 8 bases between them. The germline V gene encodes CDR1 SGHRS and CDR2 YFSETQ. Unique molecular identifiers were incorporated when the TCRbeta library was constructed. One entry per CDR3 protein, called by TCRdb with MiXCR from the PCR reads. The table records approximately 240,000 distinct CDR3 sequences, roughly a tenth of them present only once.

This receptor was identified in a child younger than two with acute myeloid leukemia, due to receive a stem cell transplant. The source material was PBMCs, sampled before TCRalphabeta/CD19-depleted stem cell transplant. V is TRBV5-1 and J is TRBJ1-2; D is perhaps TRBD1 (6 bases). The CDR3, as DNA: TGCGCCAGCAGCTTGGGACAGGCGAACTATGGCTACACCTTC. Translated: CASSLGQANYGYTF. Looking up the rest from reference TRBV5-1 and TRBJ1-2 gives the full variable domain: KAGVTQTPRYLIKTRGQQVTLSCSPISGHRSVSWYQQTPGQGLQFLFEYFSETQRNKGNFPGRFSGRQFSNSRSEMNVSTLELGDSALYLCASSLGQANYGYTFGSGTRLTVV.